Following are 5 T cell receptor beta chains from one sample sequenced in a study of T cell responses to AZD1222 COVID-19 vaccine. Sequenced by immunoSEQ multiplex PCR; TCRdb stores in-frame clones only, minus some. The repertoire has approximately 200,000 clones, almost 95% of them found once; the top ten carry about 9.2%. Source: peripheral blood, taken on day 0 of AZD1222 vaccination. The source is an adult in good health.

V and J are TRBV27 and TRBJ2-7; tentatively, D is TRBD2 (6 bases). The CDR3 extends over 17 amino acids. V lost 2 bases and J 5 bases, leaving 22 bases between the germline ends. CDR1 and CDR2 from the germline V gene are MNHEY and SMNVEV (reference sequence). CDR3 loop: CASSLSLVGGKFHEQYF. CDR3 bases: TGTGCCAGCAGTTTAAGTCTCGTTGGCGGGAAGTTCCACGAGCAGTACTTC.

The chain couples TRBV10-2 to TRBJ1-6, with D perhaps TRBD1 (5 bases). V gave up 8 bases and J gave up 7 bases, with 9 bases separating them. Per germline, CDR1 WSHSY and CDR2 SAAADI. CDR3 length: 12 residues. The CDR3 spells CASGGGNSPLHF. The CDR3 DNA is TGCGCCAGCGGGGGGGGGAATTCACCCCTCCACTTT.

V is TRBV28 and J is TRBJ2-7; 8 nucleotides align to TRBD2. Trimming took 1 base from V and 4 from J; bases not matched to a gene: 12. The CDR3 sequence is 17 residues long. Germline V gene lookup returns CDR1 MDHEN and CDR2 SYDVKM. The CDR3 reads CASSLSIKRENTYEQYF. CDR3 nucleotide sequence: TGTGCCAGCAGTTTATCTATCAAGCGGGAGAATACGTACGAGCAGTACTTC.

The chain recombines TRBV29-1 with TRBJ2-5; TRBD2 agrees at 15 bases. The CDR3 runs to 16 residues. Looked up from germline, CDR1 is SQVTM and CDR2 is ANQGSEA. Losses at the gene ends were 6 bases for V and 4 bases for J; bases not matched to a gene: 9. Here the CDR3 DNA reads TGCAGCGTAGCCGGGACTAGCGGGAGGTCCCCAGAGACCCAGTACTTC. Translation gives CSVAGTSGRSPETQYF.

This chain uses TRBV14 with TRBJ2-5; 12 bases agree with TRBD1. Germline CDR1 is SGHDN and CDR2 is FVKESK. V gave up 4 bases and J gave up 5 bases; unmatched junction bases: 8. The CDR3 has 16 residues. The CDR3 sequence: CASSRDRGRPGETQYF. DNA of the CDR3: TGTGCCAGCAGCCGGGACAGGGGGCGCCCAGGCGAGACCCAGTACTTC.